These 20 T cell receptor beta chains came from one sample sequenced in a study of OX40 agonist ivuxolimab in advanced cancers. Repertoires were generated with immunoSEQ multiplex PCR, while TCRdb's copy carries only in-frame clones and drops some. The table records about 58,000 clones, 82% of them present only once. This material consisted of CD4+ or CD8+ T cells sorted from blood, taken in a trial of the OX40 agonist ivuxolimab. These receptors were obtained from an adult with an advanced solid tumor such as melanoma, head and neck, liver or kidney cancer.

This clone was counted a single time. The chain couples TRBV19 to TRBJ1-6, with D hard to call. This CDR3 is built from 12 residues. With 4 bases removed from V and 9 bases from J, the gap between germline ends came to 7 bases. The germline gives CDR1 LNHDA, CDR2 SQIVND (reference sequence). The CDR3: CASSTVSSPLHF. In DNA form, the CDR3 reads TGTGCCAGTAGTACCGTCAGTTCACCCCTCCACTTT.

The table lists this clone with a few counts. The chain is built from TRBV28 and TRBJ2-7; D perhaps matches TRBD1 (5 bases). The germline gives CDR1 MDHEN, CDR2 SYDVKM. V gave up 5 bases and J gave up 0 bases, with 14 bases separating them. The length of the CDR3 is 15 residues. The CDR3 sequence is CASSPGFTSSYEQYF. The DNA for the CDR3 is TGTGCCAGCAGTCCAGGGTTCACTTCCTCCTACGAGCAGTACTTC.

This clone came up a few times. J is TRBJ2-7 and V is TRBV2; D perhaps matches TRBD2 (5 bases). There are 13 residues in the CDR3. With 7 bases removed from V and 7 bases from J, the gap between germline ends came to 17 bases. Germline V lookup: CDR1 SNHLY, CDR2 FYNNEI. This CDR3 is CASNQVDPGEQYF. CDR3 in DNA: TGTGCCAGCAATCAAGTCGATCCGGGGGAGCAGTACTTC.

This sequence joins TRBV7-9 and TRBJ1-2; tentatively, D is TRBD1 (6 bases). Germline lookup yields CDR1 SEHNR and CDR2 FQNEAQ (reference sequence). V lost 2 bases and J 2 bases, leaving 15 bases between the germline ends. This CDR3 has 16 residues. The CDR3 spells CASSLSFAGENYGYTF. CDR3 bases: TGTGCCAGCAGCTTAAGTTTTGCAGGGGAAAACTATGGCTACACCTTC.

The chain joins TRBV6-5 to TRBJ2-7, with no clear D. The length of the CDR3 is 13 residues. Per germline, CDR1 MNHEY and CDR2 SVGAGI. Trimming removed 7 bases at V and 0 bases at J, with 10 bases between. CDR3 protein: CASNSVSSYEQYF. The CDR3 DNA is TGTGCCAGCAACAGCGTGAGCTCCTACGAGCAGTACTTC.

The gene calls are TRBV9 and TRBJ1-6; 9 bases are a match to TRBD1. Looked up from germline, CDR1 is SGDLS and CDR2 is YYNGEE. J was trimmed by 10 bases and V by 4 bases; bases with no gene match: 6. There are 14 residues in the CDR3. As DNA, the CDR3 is TGTGCCAGCAGCCAACAGGGGGCAGGATCACCCCTCCACTTT. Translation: CASSQQGAGSPLHF. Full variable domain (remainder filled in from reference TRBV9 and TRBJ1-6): DSGVTQTPKHLITATGQRVTLRCSPRSGDLSVYWYQQSLDQGLQFLIQYYNGEERAKGNILERFSAQQFPDLHSELNLSSLELGDSALYFCASSQQGAGSPLHFGNGTRLTVT.

The CDR3 protein is CASSYRTGDNIQYF. The CDR3 nucleotides read TGTGCCAGCAGTTACCGGACAGGGGACAACATTCAGTACTTC. The rearrangement joins TRBV6-5 to TRBJ2-4, with TRBD1 matching over 9 bases. This CDR3 region has 14 residues. Germline-derived CDR1 and CDR2 are MNHEY and SVGAGI. J was trimmed by 7 bases and V by 2 bases; bases with no gene match: 3.

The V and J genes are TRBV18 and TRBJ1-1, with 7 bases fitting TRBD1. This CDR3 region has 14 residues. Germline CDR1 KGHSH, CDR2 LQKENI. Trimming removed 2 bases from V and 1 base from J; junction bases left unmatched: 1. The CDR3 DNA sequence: TGTGCCAGCTCACCAAGGACAGGGAACACTGAAGCTTTCTTT. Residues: CASSPRTGNTEAFF.

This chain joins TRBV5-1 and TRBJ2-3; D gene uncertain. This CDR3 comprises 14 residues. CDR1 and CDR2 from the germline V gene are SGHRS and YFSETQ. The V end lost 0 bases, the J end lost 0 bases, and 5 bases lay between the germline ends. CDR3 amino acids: CASSLELSTDTQYF. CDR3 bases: TGCGCCAGCAGCTTGGAACTTAGCACAGATACGCAGTATTTT.

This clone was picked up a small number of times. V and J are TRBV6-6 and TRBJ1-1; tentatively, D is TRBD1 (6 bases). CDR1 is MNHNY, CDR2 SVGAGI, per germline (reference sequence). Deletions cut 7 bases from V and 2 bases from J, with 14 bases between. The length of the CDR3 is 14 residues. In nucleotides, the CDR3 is TGTGCCAGCACCTCCAGGGGCGGCAACACTGAAGCTTTCTTT. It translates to CASTSRGGNTEAFF.

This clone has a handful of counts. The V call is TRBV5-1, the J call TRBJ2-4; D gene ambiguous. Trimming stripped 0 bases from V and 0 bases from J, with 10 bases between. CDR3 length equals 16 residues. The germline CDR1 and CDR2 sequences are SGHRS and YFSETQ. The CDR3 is CASSLGGEIAKNIQYF. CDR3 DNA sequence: TGCGCCAGCAGCTTGGGCGGAGAGATAGCCAAAAACATTCAGTACTTC.

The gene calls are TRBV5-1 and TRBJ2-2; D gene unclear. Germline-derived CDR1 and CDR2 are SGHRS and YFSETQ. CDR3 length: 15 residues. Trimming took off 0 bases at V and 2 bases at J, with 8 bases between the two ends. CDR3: CASSLVGVNTGELFF. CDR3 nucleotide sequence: TGCGCCAGCAGCTTGGTGGGCGTAAACACCGGGGAGCTGTTTTTT. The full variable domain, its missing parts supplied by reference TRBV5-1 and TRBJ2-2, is KAGVTQTPRYLIKTRGQQVTLSCSPISGHRSVSWYQQTPGQGLQFLFEYFSETQRNKGNFPGRFSGRQFSNSRSEMNVSTLELGDSALYLCASSLVGVNTGELFFGEGSRLTVL.

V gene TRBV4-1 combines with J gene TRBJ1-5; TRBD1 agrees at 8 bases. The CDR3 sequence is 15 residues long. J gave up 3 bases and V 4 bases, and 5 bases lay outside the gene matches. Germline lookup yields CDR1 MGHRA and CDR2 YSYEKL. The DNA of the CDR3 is TGCGCCAGCAGCCGAACAGGGGGGCCCAATCAGCCCCAGCATTTT. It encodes CASSRTGGPNQPQHF.

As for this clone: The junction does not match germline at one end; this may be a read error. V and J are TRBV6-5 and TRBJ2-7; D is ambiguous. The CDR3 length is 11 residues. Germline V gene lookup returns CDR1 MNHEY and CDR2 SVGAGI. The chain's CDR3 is CASSSKGVHLF. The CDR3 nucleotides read TGTGCCAGCAGTAGTAAGGGCGTACACCTCTTC.

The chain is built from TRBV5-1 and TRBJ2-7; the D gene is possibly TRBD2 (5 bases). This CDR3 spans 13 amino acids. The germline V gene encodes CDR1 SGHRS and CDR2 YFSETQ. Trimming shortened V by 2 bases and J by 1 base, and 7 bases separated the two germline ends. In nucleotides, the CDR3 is TGCGCCAGCAGCTTCGAGGGTTCCTACGAGCAGTACTTC. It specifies CASSFEGSYEQYF.

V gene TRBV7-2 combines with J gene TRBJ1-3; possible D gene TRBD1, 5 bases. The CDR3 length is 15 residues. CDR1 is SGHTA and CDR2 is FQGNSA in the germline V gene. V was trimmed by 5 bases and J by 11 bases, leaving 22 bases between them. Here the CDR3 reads CASSPRDFPLDSIYF. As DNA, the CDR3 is TGTGCCAGCAGCCCCCGGGACTTCCCCCTTGATTCCATATATTTT.

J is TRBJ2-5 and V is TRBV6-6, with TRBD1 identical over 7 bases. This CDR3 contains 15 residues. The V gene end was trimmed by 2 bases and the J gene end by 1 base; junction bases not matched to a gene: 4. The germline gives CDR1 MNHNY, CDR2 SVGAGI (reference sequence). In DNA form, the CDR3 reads TGTGCCAGCAGTTACCCGGGACAGATCCAAGAGACCCAGTACTTC. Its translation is CASSYPGQIQETQYF.

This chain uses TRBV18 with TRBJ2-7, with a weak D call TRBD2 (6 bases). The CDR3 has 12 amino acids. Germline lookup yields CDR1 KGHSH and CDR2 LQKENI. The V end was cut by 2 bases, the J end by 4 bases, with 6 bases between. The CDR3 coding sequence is TGTGCCAGCTCACCAGGGGGGTACGAGCAGTACTTC. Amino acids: CASSPGGYEQYF.

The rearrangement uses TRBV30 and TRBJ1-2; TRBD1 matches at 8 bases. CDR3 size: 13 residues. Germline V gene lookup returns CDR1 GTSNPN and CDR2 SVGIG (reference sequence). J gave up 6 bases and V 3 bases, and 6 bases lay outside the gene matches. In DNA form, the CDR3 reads TGTGCCTGGAGCTTGATGACAGGGGATGGCTACACCTTC. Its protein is CAWSLMTGDGYTF.

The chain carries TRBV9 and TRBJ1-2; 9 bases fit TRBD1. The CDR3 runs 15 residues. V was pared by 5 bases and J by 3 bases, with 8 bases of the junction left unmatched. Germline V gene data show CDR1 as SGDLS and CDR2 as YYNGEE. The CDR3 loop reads CASRIGTGTHYGYTF. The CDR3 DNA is TGTGCCAGCAGAATCGGGACAGGGACTCACTATGGCTACACCTTC.